The sequence of this TCR beta chain was determined in a study of blood T cell repertoires in COVID-19. Turning to the study itself: Collection of acute and convalescent COVID-19 samples took place in the United States, Italy and Spain. PBMCs, B-cell-depleted T cells, or T cells were the source of the cDNA or gDNA that made up the material.

How the authors handled the data: Amplification of reference gene primers provided the estimated nucleated cell counts. The assay was immunoSEQ multiplex PCR, and TCRdb's table has in-frame clones only and misses some. From that table come the V and J calls and clone size; the DNA was used to work out D and trimming. This sample has 200,000 to 300,000 clones, with around four fifths found just once. The receptor was isolated from a man aged 60-69 years with acute or convalescent COVID-19. The specimen was peripheral blood.

CDR3 nucleotide sequence: TGCGCCAGCAGCCAAGAGCCCACTAGCGGGACCGGGGAGCTGTTTTTT. This sequence encodes CASSQEPTSGTGELFF. V usage is TRBV4-1 and J usage is TRBJ2-2; the match to TRBD2 covers 9 bases. The V gene end was trimmed by 0 bases and the J gene end by 5 bases; junction bases not matched to a gene: 4. The CDR3 runs to 16 residues. Per the germline V gene, CDR1 is MGHRA and CDR2 is YSYEKL.